These 20 T cell receptor beta chains share one sample of origin, sequenced in a study of shared clonotypes between healthy human individuals. Only in-frame clones appear in the TCRdb table, and some are missing; sequencing was by immunoSEQ multiplex PCR. The top ten clones hold over 9% of a sample with 330,000 or so clones, around 72% of them seen once. Sequences were obtained from memory CD4+ T cells sorted from blood. The sample's subset: CD45RA-negative fraction. These receptors all come from a man in his thirties or forties in good health.

V and J are TRBV19 and TRBJ1-3; D may be TRBD1 (5 bases). The germline V gene has CDR1 LNHDA and CDR2 SQIVND (reference sequence). The CDR3 consists of 17 residues. The V end was cut by 4 bases, the J end by 0 bases, with 16 bases between. The CDR3 nucleotides are TGTGCCAGTAGTACTCTGTTATCGGGGACCTCTGGAAACACCATATATTTT. Amino acid sequence: CASSTLLSGTSGNTIYF.

The rearrangement links TRBV7-3 to TRBJ2-1; the D is unclear. V gave up 6 bases and J gave up 2 bases, with 17 bases separating them. Germline V gene sequence: CDR1 SGHTA, CDR2 FQGTGA. The CDR3 has 16 amino acids. The chain's CDR3 is CASRQSSNLAYNEQFF. CDR3 coding DNA: TGTGCCAGCAGGCAGAGCAGTAATTTAGCCTACAATGAGCAGTTCTTC.

This sequence joins TRBV10-1 and TRBJ2-1; TRBD2 matches 12 bases. Germline V gene lookup returns CDR1 WNHNN and CDR2 SYGVQD (reference sequence). The trim removed 5 bases at V and 5 bases at J, leaving 7 bases unmatched. This CDR3 is 16 amino acids long. CDR3 DNA: TGCGCCAGCAGTCGGACTAGCGGGATTTACGACAATGAGCAGTTCTTC. It encodes CASSRTSGIYDNEQFF.

The rearrangement links TRBV5-4 to TRBJ1-4, with unresolved D. Trimming stripped 1 base from V and 0 bases from J, with 13 bases between. Germline lookup yields CDR1 SGHNT and CDR2 YYREEE (reference sequence). The CDR3 sequence is 17 residues long. This chain's CDR3 is CASSLSGRPATNEKLFF. The CDR3, as DNA: TGTGCCAGCAGCTTGTCCGGTCGACCTGCAACTAATGAAAAACTGTTTTTT.

The rearrangement joins TRBV11-1 to TRBJ2-1; D may match TRBD1 or TRBD2 (5 bases each). The length of the CDR3 is 14 residues. The germline V gene encodes CDR1 SGHAT and CDR2 FQDESV (reference sequence). Trimming removed 6 bases at V and 6 bases at J, with 15 bases between. The CDR3 DNA reads as TGTGCCAGCAGTCAAACCGGGACCACCAATGAGCAGTTCTTC. Translated: CASSQTGTTNEQFF.

The rearrangement joins TRBV6-5 to TRBJ1-1; no clear D gene. Germline CDR1 and CDR2: MNHEY and SVGAGI. V was cut by 4 bases and J by 2 bases, with 8 bases left in between. This CDR3 region has 13 residues. CDR3 nucleotide sequence: TGTGCCAGCAGTTTACGACATAACACTGAAGCTTTCTTT. This encodes CASSLRHNTEAFF.

The chain employs TRBV6-1 and TRBJ1-4, with no clear D. The CDR3 covers 13 residues. Germline CDR1 and CDR2: MNHNS and SASEGT. Trimming removed 3 bases from V and 3 bases from J, with 5 bases in between. CDR3 sequence reads: CASSDVANEKLFF. CDR3 sequence (DNA): TGTGCCAGCAGTGACGTCGCTAATGAAAAACTGTTTTTT.

The chain carries TRBV5-1 and TRBJ1-4; TRBD1 is a possible D gene (6 bases). Germline V gene data show CDR1 as SGHRS and CDR2 as YFSETQ. Trimming pared 0 bases from V and 5 bases from J, leaving 14 bases between. CDR3 length equals 16 residues. The CDR3 DNA sequence: TGCGCCAGCAGCTTGGTAACAGGGAGGGGAAATGAAAAACTGTTTTTT. Its protein is CASSLVTGRGNEKLFF.

The gene calls are TRBV29-1 and TRBJ1-5; 7 bases are a match to TRBD1. Germline V lookup: CDR1 SQVTM, CDR2 ANQGSEA. J gave up 6 bases and V 7 bases, and 9 bases lay outside the gene matches. The CDR3 consists of 13 residues. This chain's CDR3 is CSALTGTSQPQHF. The CDR3 DNA is TGCAGCGCCTTGACAGGGACTAGTCAGCCCCAGCATTTT.

Concerning this clone itself: An end of the junction differs from the germline gene, which may be a read error. V is TRBV6-6 and J is TRBJ2-1; TRBD2 is a possible D gene (6 bases). The CDR3 runs to 15 residues. Per the germline V gene, CDR1 is MNHNY and CDR2 is SVGAGI (reference sequence). The CDR3 DNA reads as TGTGCCAGCATTTACGGCGGGGACTCCTACAATGAGCAGTTCTTC. Residues: CASIYGGDSYNEQFF.

This sequence joins TRBV5-1 and TRBJ1-6, with 10 bases aligning to TRBD1. V was clipped by 3 bases and J by 3 bases; unmatched bases: 3. The CDR3 consists of 16 residues. Germline CDR1 reads SGHRS; CDR2 reads YFSETQ. CDR3 region: CASSSGQGYYNSPLHF. DNA for the CDR3: TGCGCCAGCAGCTCGGGACAGGGGTACTATAATTCACCCCTCCACTTT.

CDR3 protein: CASSPRDRTRNYGYTF. The DNA of the CDR3 is TGTGCCAGCTCACCCCGGGACAGGACAAGAAACTATGGCTACACCTTC. The chain has TRBV18 and TRBJ1-2; 8 nucleotides line up with TRBD1. This CDR3 contains 16 residues. V was pared by 3 bases and J by 2 bases, with 8 bases of the junction left unmatched. Per germline, CDR1 KGHSH and CDR2 LQKENI. The full variable domain, in which reference TRBV18 and TRBJ1-2 provide the parts outside the CDR3, is NAGVMQNPRHLVRRRGQEARLRCSPMKGHSHVYWYRQLPEEGLKFMVYLQKENIIDESGMPKERFSAEFPKEGPSILRIQQVVRGDSAAYFCASSPRDRTRNYGYTFGSGTRLTVV.

The gene calls are TRBV18 and TRBJ2-5; a weak D match, TRBD2 (6 bases). Germline V gene data show CDR1 as KGHSH and CDR2 as LQKENI. The V gene lost 3 bases and the J gene lost 5 bases, with 10 bases spanning the gap. This CDR3 has 13 amino acids. The CDR3, as DNA: TGTGCCAGCTCACCGGGACTCCTTGAGACCCAGTACTTC. Protein: CASSPGLLETQYF.

The chain employs TRBV29-1 and TRBJ1-1, with D possibly matching TRBD1 (5 bases). The germline V gene encodes CDR1 SQVTM and CDR2 ANQGSEA. V lost 3 bases and J lost 5, with 13 bases in between. This CDR3 is 13 amino acids long. Written as DNA, the CDR3 is TGCAGCGTTGAGGGGGGGGTGAGGACTGAAGCTTTCTTT. This sequence encodes CSVEGGVRTEAFF.

The chain employs TRBV7-9 and TRBJ2-1, with 7 bases lining up with TRBD1. The V segment lost 6 bases and the J segment 4 bases; nucleotides outside the gene matches: 9. The length of the CDR3 is 15 residues. Germline V gives CDR1 SEHNR, CDR2 FQNEAQ (reference sequence). CDR3 sequence (DNA): TGTGCCAGCAGGACCGACAGGGACCCTTACAATGAGCAGTTCTTC. Translated, it gives CASRTDRDPYNEQFF.

This clone has only a few counts. This rearrangement joins TRBV5-6 to TRBJ2-1, with D possibly matching TRBD1 (5 bases). Deletions cut 4 bases from V and 6 bases from J, with 17 bases between. Germline lookup yields CDR1 SGHDT and CDR2 YYEEEE. The CDR3 extends over 15 amino acids. The CDR3 is CASSPWTWVGNEQFF. The CDR3 DNA is TGTGCCAGCAGCCCATGGACATGGGTTGGCAATGAGCAGTTCTTC.

This chain connects TRBV5-4 to TRBJ2-2, with D possibly being TRBD1 (5 bases). CDR3 length equals 18 residues. Germline assignment: CDR1 SGHNT and CDR2 YYREEE (reference sequence). The germline V and J ends were trimmed by 0 bases and 0 bases, with 15 bases remaining between them. CDR3 bases: TGTGCCAGCAGCTTGGTTAGATGGGGCACGACGAACACCGGGGAGCTGTTTTTT. It is translated as CASSLVRWGTTNTGELFF.

The chain couples TRBV5-5 to TRBJ2-7, with 9 bases that match TRBD2. J gave up 3 bases and V 4 bases, and 8 bases lay outside the gene matches. This CDR3 is 15 amino acids long. Germline assignment: CDR1 SGHKS and CDR2 YYEKEE (reference sequence). The CDR3 bases are TGTGCCAGCAGCCCCGCCGGGACTAGCCTCTACGAGCAGTACTTC. Protein: CASSPAGTSLYEQYF.

The V and J genes are TRBV7-9 and TRBJ1-1; D uncertain. Germline CDR1 and CDR2: SEHNR and FQNEAQ (reference sequence). Trimming left V 4 bases short and J 4 bases short, with 7 bases between. The CDR3 spans 12 residues. CDR3: CASSSLFTEAFF. Here the CDR3 DNA reads TGTGCCAGCAGCTCCTTATTCACTGAAGCTTTCTTT.

The chain recombines TRBV18 with TRBJ2-2; D may correspond to TRBD1 or TRBD2 (5 bases each). Germline assignment: CDR1 KGHSH and CDR2 LQKENI. The CDR3 totals 16 residues. The V and J ends lost 3 bases and 0 bases respectively, with 11 bases between them. This CDR3 reads CASSPFGTTNTGELFF. CDR3 bases: TGTGCCAGCTCACCGTTCGGGACCACGAACACCGGGGAGCTGTTTTTT.